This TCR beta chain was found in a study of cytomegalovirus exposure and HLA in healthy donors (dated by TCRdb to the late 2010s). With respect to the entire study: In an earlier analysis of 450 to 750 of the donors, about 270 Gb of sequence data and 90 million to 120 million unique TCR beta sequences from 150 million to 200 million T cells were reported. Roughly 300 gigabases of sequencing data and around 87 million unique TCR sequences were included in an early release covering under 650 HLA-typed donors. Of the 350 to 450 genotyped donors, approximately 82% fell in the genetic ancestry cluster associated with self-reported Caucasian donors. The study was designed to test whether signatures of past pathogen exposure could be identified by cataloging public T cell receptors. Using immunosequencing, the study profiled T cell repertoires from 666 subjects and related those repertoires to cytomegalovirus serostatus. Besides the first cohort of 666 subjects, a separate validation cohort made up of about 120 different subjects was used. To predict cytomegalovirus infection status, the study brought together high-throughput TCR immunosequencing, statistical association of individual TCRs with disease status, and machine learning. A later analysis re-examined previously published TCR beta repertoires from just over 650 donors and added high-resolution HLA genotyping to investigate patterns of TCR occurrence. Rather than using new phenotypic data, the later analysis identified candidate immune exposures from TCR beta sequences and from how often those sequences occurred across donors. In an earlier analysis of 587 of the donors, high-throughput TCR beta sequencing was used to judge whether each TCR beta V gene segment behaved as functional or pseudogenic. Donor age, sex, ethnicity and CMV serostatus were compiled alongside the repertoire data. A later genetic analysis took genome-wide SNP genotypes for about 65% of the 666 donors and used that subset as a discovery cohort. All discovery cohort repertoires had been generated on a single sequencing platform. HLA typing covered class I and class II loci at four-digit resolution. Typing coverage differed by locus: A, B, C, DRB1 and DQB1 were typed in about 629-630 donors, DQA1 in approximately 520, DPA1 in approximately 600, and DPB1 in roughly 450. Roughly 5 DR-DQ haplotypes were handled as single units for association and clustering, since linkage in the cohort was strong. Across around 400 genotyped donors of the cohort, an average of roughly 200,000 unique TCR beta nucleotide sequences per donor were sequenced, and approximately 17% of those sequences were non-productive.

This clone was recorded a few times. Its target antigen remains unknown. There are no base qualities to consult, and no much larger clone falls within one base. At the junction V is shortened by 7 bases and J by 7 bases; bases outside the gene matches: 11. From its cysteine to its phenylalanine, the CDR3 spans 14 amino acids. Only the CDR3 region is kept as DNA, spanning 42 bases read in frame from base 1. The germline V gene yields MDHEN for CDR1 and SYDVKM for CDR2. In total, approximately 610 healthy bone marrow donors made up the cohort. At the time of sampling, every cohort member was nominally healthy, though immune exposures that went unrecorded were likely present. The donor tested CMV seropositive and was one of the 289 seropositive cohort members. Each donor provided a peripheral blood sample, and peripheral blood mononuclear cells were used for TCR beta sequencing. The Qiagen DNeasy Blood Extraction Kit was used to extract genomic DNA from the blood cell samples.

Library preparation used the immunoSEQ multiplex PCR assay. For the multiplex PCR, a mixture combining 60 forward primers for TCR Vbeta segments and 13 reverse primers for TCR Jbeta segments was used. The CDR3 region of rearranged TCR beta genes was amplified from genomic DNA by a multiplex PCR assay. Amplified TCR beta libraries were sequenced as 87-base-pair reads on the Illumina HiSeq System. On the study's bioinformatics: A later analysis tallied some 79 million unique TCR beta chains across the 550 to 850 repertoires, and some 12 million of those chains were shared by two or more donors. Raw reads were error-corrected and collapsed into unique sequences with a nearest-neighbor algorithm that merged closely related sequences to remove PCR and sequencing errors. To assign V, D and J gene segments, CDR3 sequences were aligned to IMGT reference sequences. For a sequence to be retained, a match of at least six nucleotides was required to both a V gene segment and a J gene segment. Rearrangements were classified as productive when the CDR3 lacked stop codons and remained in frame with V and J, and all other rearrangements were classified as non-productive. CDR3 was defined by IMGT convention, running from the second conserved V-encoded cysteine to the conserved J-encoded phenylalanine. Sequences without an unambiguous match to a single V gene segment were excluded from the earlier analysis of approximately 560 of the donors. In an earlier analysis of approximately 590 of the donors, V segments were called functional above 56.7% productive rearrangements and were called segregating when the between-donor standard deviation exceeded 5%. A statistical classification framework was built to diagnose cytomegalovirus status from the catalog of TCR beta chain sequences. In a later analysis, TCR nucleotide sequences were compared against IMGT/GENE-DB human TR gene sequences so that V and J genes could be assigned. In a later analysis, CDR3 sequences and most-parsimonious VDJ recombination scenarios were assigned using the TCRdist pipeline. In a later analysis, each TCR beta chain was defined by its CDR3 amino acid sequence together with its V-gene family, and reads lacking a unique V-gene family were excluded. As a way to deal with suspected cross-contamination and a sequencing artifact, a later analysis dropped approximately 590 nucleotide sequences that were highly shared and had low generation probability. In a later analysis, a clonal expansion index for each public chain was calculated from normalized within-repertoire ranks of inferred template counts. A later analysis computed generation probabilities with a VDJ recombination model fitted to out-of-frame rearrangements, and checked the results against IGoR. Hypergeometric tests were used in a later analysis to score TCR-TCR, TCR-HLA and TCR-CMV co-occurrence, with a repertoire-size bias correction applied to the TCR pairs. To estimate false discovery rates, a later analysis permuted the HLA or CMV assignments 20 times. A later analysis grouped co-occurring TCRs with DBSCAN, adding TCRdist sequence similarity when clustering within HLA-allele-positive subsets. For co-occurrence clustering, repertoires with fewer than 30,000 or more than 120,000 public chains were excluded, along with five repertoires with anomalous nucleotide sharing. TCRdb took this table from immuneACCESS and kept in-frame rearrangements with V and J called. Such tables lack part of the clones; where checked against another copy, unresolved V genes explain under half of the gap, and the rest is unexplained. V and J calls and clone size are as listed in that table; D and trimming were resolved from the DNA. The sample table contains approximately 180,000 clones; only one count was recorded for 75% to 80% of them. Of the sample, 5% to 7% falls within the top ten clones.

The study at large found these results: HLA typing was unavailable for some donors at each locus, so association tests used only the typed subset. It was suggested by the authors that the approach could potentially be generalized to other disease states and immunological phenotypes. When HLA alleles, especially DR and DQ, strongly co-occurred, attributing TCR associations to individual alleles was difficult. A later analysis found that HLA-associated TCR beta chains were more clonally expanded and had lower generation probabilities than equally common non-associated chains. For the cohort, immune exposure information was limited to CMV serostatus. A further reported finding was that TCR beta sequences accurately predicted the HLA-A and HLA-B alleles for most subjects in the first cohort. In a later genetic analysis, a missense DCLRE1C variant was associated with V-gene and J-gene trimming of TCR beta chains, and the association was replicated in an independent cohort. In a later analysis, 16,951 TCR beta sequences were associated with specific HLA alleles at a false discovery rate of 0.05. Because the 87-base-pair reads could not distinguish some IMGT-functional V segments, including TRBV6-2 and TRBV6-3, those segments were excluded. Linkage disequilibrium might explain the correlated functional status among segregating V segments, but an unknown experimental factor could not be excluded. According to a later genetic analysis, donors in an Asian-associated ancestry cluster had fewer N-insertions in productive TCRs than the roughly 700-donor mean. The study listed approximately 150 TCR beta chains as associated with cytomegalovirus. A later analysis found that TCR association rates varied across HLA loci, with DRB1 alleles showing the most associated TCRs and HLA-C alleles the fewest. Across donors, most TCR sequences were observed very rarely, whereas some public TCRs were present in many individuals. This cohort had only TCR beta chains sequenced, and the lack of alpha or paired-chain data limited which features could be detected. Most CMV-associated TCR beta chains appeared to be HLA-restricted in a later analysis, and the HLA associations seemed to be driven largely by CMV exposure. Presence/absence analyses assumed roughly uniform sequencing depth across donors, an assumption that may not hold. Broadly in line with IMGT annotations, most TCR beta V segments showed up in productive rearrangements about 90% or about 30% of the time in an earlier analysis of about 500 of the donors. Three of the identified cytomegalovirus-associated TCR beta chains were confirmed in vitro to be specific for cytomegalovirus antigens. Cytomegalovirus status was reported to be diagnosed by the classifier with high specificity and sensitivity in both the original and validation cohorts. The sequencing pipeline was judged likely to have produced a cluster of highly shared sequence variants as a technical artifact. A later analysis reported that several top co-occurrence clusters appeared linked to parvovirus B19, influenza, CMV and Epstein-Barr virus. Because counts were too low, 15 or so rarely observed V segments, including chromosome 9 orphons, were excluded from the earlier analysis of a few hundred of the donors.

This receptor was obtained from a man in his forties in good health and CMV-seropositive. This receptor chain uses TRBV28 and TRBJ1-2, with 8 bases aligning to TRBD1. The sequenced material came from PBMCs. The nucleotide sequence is TGTGCCAGCACCCCCGGGACAGGTCCTTCTGGCTACACCTTC. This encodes CASTPGTGPSGYTF.